This passage covers 12 T cell receptor beta chains from one sample sequenced in a study of T cells in Graves' hyperthyroidism and ophthalmopathy. The CDR3 regions of TCR beta were amplified from RNA transcripts. Initially, a first-round RT-PCR of the TCR CDR3 employed the HTBI primer set. TCRdb called the multiplex PCR reads again in MiXCR, with one record for every CDR3 protein. The sample lists roughly 500,000 distinct CDR3 sequences, roughly 24% seen once, with 11% in the top ten. The source material was blood. The source is a woman aged 30 to 39 with Graves' ophthalmopathy.

This clonotype was detected ten times or more. The chain's CDR3 is CASSGVEVGLNYGYTF. In DNA, the CDR3 is TGTGCCAGCAGTGGGGTTGAGGTCGGTCTAAACTATGGCTACACCTTC. The rearrangement joins TRBV5-6 to TRBJ1-2, with no clear D. The CDR3 totals 16 residues. V was clipped by 5 bases and J by 2 bases, with 19 bases between them. Germline-derived CDR1 and CDR2 are SGHDT and YYEEEE.

The chain is built from TRBV6-5 and TRBJ2-1, with 10 bases lining up with TRBD2. The CDR3 is 15 residues long. J was trimmed by 4 bases and V by 2 bases; bases with no gene match: 2. Per the germline V gene, CDR1 is MNHEY and CDR2 is SVGAGI. As DNA, the CDR3 is TGTGCCAGCAGTTACCGTAGCGGGGGGTACAATGAGCAGTTCTTC. It codes for CASSYRSGGYNEQFF.

This clonotype was counted ten times or more. V usage is TRBV19 and J usage is TRBJ1-5; unclear D gene. Trimming took off 3 bases at V and 5 bases at J, with 11 bases between the two ends. Germline lookup yields CDR1 LNHDA and CDR2 SQIVND (reference sequence). The CDR3 totals 14 residues. In DNA, the CDR3 is TGTGCCAGTAGTATGGCCGACAAATATCAGCCCCAGCATTTT. It is translated as CASSMADKYQPQHF.

This clonotype was counted many times. This sequence joins TRBV6-2 or TRBV6-3 and TRBJ1-6; tentative D call: TRBD1 (6 bases). The germline V gene encodes CDR1 MNHEY and CDR2 SVGEGT. There are 14 residues in the CDR3. With 7 bases removed from V and 7 bases from J, the gap between germline ends came to 14 bases. CDR3 coding DNA: TGTGCCAGCACCGAGGACAGAGTAAATTCACCCCTCCACTTT. Encoded protein: CASTEDRVNSPLHF.

The rearrangement links TRBV6-5 to TRBJ1-2; D may be TRBD1 (5 bases). In germline, CDR1 is MNHEY, CDR2 SVGAGI. The CDR3 spans 17 residues. V was trimmed by 0 bases and J by 3 bases, leaving 17 bases between them. CDR3 protein: CASSYSLGGSFDYGYTF. CDR3 DNA: TGTGCCAGCAGTTACTCCCTTGGGGGAAGCTTTGACTATGGCTACACCTTC.

This chain connects TRBV6-1 to TRBJ1-1; 7 nucleotides align to TRBD1. The CDR3 extends over 16 amino acids. CDR1 MNHNS and CDR2 SASEGT come from the germline V gene. With 5 bases clipped from V and 6 bases from J, the junction kept 15 bases outside the gene matches. CDR3 coding DNA: TGTGCCAGCAGTAAAAGGACAGGACCTGCGCTTTCTGAAGCTTTCTTT. Its protein is CASSKRTGPALSEAFF.

This chain uses TRBV6-2 or TRBV6-3 with TRBJ1-1, with D possibly being TRBD1 (5 bases). Germline CDR1 MNHEY, CDR2 SVGEGT. The CDR3 consists of 14 residues. Between the trimmed V and J ends, which lost 5 bases and 5 bases, there was a span of 15 bases. Here the CDR3 DNA reads TGTGCCAGCAGTAAGCGGGCGGGGGGTACTGAAGCTTTCTTT. This gives the protein CASSKRAGGTEAFF.

This clonotype was counted many times. V gene TRBV18 combines with J gene TRBJ2-5; 7 bases map to TRBD1. The CDR3 contains 14 residues. V shed 3 bases, J shed 1 base, and the junction held 2 bases outside the gene matches. Germline V CDR1 and CDR2: KGHSH, LQKENI. CDR3 nucleotides: TGTGCCAGCTCACCGAAGGGGGCCCAAGAGACCCAGTACTTC. The encoded protein is CASSPKGAQETQYF.

This clonotype was counted many times. This chain connects TRBV6-2 or TRBV6-3 to TRBJ2-2, with TRBD1 as a possible D gene (7 bases). The CDR3 has 15 amino acids. V lost 2 bases, J lost 3 bases, and 10 bases lay in between. Germline V gives CDR1 MNHEY, CDR2 SVGEGT. The CDR3 sequence: CASSYAGQHTGELFF. The CDR3 bases are TGTGCCAGCAGTTACGCGGGACAGCACACCGGGGAGCTGTTTTTT.

This clonotype has more than one count but fewer than ten. V is TRBV2 and J is TRBJ1-2; the D gene is possibly TRBD1 (5 bases). Per germline, CDR1 SNHLY and CDR2 FYNNEI. CDR3 size: 15 residues. Trimming left V 10 bases short and J 2 bases short, with 20 bases between. This CDR3 is CANLLDKGLNYGYTF. CDR3 nucleotides: TGTGCCAACCTCCTAGATAAGGGGTTAAACTATGGCTACACCTTC.

The table lists this clonotype with many counts. The chain employs TRBV5-1 and TRBJ2-5, with D possibly being TRBD1 or TRBD2 (6 bases each). CDR3 size: 14 residues. The V gene's germline CDR1 is SGHRS and CDR2 YFSETQ. Trimming shortened V by 2 bases and J by 2 bases, and 10 bases separated the two germline ends. DNA for the CDR3: TGCGCCAGCAGCTTTACAGGGACTCAAGAGACCCAGTACTTC. This gives the protein CASSFTGTQETQYF.

The chain couples TRBV12-3 or TRBV12-4 to TRBJ2-7, with TRBD2 as a possible D gene (5 bases). V gave up 5 bases and J gave up 3 bases, with 11 bases separating them. The CDR3 has 13 residues. CDR3 sequence: CASSPLAYYEQYF. The CDR3 DNA reads TGTGCCAGCAGTCCGTTAGCGTACTACGAGCAGTACTTC.